These 7 T cell receptor beta chains share one sample of origin, sequenced in a study of cytomegalovirus exposure and HLA in healthy donors. PCR involved 60 Vbeta and 13 Jbeta primers. Sequenced by immunoSEQ multiplex PCR; TCRdb stores in-frame clones only, minus some. The table lists under 90,000 clones. Sequenced: PBMCs. The receptors originated from a man over 45 in good health and CMV-seropositive.

The rearrangement links TRBV5-4 to TRBJ1-2, with TRBD1 matching 10 bases. Germline assignment: CDR1 SGHNT and CDR2 YYREEE (reference sequence). J gave up 8 bases and V 3 bases, and 16 bases lay outside the gene matches. CDR3 size: 17 residues. The CDR3 loop is CASSSQRTDRGRWGYTF. Here the CDR3 DNA reads TGTGCCAGCAGCTCACAAAGGACAGACAGGGGGCGATGGGGCTACACCTTC.

This chain joins TRBV7-2 and TRBJ2-7; D gene unclear. In germline, CDR1 is SGHTA, CDR2 FQGNSA. This CDR3 is built from 17 residues. Trimming shortened V by 4 bases and J by 3 bases, and 22 bases separated the two germline ends. The CDR3 bases are TGTGCCAGCAGCTCCCCATTCGCAGTAGAGGTAAACTACGAGCAGTACTTC. Protein sequence: CASSSPFAVEVNYEQYF.

The chain couples TRBV5-4 to TRBJ2-1; the match to TRBD2 covers 14 bases. Germline values: CDR1 SGHNT, CDR2 YYREEE (reference sequence). Losses at the gene ends were 3 bases for V and 9 bases for J; bases not matched to a gene: 5. This CDR3 has 15 amino acids. CDR3 amino acids: CASSSGLAGGGEQFF. The DNA of the CDR3 is TGTGCCAGCAGCTCCGGACTAGCGGGAGGAGGTGAGCAGTTCTTC.

This chain joins TRBV27 and TRBJ2-2; D unresolved. The CDR3 spans 13 residues. Trimming stripped 4 bases from V and 5 bases from J, with 8 bases between. Germline V CDR1 and CDR2: MNHEY, SMNVEV (reference sequence). CDR3: CASSWAETGELFF. The CDR3 bases are TGTGCCAGCAGTTGGGCCGAGACCGGGGAGCTGTTTTTT.

The chain uses TRBV7-9 and TRBJ2-7; 8 bases are shared with TRBD2. There are 17 residues in the CDR3. Trimming at V came to 5 bases and at J to 1 base, leaving 13 bases not matched to a gene. CDR1 is SEHNR and CDR2 is FQNEAQ in the germline V gene (reference sequence). This CDR3 is CASSPDVAGLGSYEQYV. The CDR3 DNA reads as TGTGCCAGCAGCCCCGATGTAGCGGGATTGGGGTCCTACGAGCAGTACGTC.

The V and J genes are TRBV10-1 and TRBJ1-2, with D uncertain. Per germline, CDR1 WNHNN and CDR2 SYGVQD (reference sequence). This CDR3 is 13 amino acids long. The germline V and J ends were trimmed by 8 bases and 4 bases, with 14 bases remaining between them. CDR3 DNA: TGCGCCAGCCACCCGCGGATCCGCTATGGCTACACCTTC. Translated: CASHPRIRYGYTF.

Note on this clone: The sample contains more than one DNA sequence encoding this CDR3. The chain joins TRBV18 to TRBJ1-5; TRBD1 matches at 7 bases. Per germline, CDR1 KGHSH and CDR2 LQKENI. V shed 3 bases, J shed 1 base, and the junction held 3 bases outside the gene matches. The CDR3 has 15 residues. This CDR3 reads CASSPSRGSNQPQHF. Here the CDR3 DNA reads TGTGCCAGCTCACCGAGCAGGGGGAGCAATCAGCCCCAGCATTTT.